A single sample is the source of the 27 T cell receptor beta chains below, sequenced in a study of T cell changes during pregnancy in multiple sclerosis. Using immunoSEQ multiplex PCR, the repertoire was profiled, and TCRdb retains in-frame clones only, with some absent. Of about 73,000 clones listed, roughly 90% are singletons. Sequenced here: peripheral blood, sampled after pregnancy. The receptors shown here come from a female donor in good health, enrolled as a control in a pregnancy study.

The chain is built from TRBV29-1 and TRBJ2-2; D possibly corresponds to TRBD2 (6 bases). The V gene's germline CDR1 is SQVTM and CDR2 ANQGSEA. The CDR3 loop spans 12 amino acids. The ends were cut back, 8 bases at V and 5 bases at J, with 12 bases in the middle. The CDR3 nucleotides read TGCAGCATACAGAGCGGGACCGGGGAGCTGTTTTTT. Encoded protein: CSIQSGTGELFF.

This rearrangement joins TRBV30 to TRBJ1-1, with TRBD1 matching 8 bases. This CDR3 contains 15 residues. With 0 bases clipped from V and 1 base from J, the junction kept 4 bases outside the gene matches. The germline gives CDR1 GTSNPN, CDR2 SVGIG (reference sequence). CDR3 sequence reads: CAWSVAGGWNTEAFF. The CDR3 DNA sequence: TGTGCCTGGAGTGTGGCAGGGGGCTGGAACACTGAAGCTTTCTTT.

The chain is built from TRBV2 and TRBJ2-1, with TRBD2 matching over 8 bases. V trimming: 3 bases; J trimming: 0 bases; junction bases outside the gene matches: 7. The CDR3 contains 17 residues. Per the germline V gene, CDR1 is SNHLY and CDR2 is FYNNEI. The CDR3 loop is CASSDLLAGSSYNEQFF. In DNA, the CDR3 is TGTGCCAGCAGTGATTTGTTAGCGGGGAGCTCCTACAATGAGCAGTTCTTC.

This chain uses TRBV4-3 with TRBJ2-2, with 9 positions matching TRBD1. From germline, CDR1 is LGHNA and CDR2 YSLEER. V dropped 4 bases and J dropped 7; count of bases not matched to a gene: 10. The CDR3 contains 16 residues. The CDR3 loop reads CASSRFLTGGIGELFF. The CDR3 coding sequence is TGCGCCAGCAGCCGATTTCTGACAGGGGGGATCGGGGAGCTGTTTTTT.

In its sample, this clone was seen a few times. J is TRBJ1-1 and V is TRBV10-1; 9 bases fit TRBD1. Per germline, CDR1 WNHNN and CDR2 SYGVQD (reference sequence). The J segment lost 3 bases and the V segment lost 2 bases, leaving 4 bases of the junction unmatched. The CDR3 has 15 residues. The chain's CDR3 is CASSEGQGCHTEAFF. CDR3 nucleotides: TGCGCCAGCAGTGAGGGACAGGGGTGTCACACTGAAGCTTTCTTT.

This clone was recorded once. J is TRBJ1-3 and V is TRBV4-2; D is unresolved. V was clipped by 0 bases and J by 0 bases, with 9 bases between them. In germline, CDR1 is LGHNA, CDR2 YNFKEQ. CDR3 length: 16 amino acids. The CDR3: CASSQEATNSGNTIYF. The CDR3 coding sequence is TGTGCCAGCAGCCAAGAGGCGACTAACTCTGGAAACACCATATATTTT.

The chain uses TRBV5-4 and TRBJ2-5; D might be TRBD2 (6 bases). V lost 4 bases to trimming and J lost 4 bases, with 17 bases between them. Germline loops: CDR1 SGHNT, CDR2 YYREEE (reference sequence). The CDR3 consists of 15 residues. For the CDR3, the DNA is TGTGCCAGCAGCCCAGGCGGGGCTAGCTCAGAGACCCAGTACTTC. This gives the protein CASSPGGASSETQYF.

The genes are TRBV6-5 and TRBJ1-1; D gene unclear. Germline lookup yields CDR1 MNHEY and CDR2 SVGAGI. V was shortened by 0 bases and J by 0 bases, with 5 bases between the two germline ends. The CDR3 consists of 14 residues. CDR3 amino acids: CASSYSSLNTEAFF. DNA for the CDR3: TGTGCCAGCAGTTACTCCAGTTTGAACACTGAAGCTTTCTTT.

The CDR3 loop is CASRQSATNEKLFF. The CDR3 DNA reads as TGTGCCAGCAGGCAGTCTGCAACTAATGAAAAACTGTTTTTT. The gene calls are TRBV6-5 and TRBJ1-4; D uncertain. Between the trimmed V and J ends, which lost 6 bases and 0 bases, there was a span of 8 bases. CDR1 and CDR2 from the germline V gene are MNHEY and SVGAGI. The CDR3 contains 14 residues.

V and J are TRBV30 and TRBJ1-3; maybe TRBD1 (5 bases). CDR3 length: 13 residues. V shed 7 bases and J shed 2 bases, with 12 bases lying between them. Germline values: CDR1 GTSNPN, CDR2 SVGIG (reference sequence). The CDR3 region is CASSQGTGNTIYF. Written as DNA, the CDR3 is TGTGCCTCCTCCCAGGGAACTGGAAACACCATATATTTT.

The chain joins TRBV5-1 to TRBJ2-7; 8 bases are shared with TRBD2. CDR1 and CDR2 (germline): SGHRS, YFSETQ. The J segment lost 4 bases and the V segment lost 5 bases, leaving 11 bases of the junction unmatched. The length of the CDR3 is 15 residues. CDR3 in DNA: TGCGCCAGCAGTGGCCCCCTAGCGGGCGCGTACGAGCAGTACTTC. It is translated as CASSGPLAGAYEQYF.

This clone was seen just once. The chain employs TRBV5-8 and TRBJ2-7; 11 bases map to TRBD2. Germline assignment: CDR1 SGHTS and CDR2 YDEGEE. The V segment lost 5 bases and the J segment 3 bases; nucleotides outside the gene matches: 4. The CDR3 sequence is 14 residues long. The chain's CDR3 is CASRVAGGSYEQYF. The CDR3 DNA is TGTGCCAGCAGAGTAGCGGGAGGGAGCTACGAGCAGTACTTC.

The chain is built from TRBV21-1 and TRBJ2-7; whether TRBD1, the table's D call, matches the DNA was not checked. TRBV21-1 is classified as a pseudogene. CDR3 size: 14 residues. CDR3 nucleotide sequence: TGTGCCAGCAGCAACCTAGGGACACACTACGAGCAGTACTTC. Amino acids: CASSNLGTHYEQYF.

The chain links TRBV7-8 to TRBJ1-4; TRBD1 is a possible D gene (5 bases). The germline CDR1 and CDR2 sequences are SGHVS and FQNEAQ. This CDR3 contains 15 residues. V lost 5 bases, J lost 2 bases, and 12 bases lay in between. The CDR3 sequence is CASSPGRGTNEKLFF. Written as DNA, the CDR3 is TGTGCCAGCAGCCCGGGGAGGGGCACTAATGAAAAACTGTTTTTT.

The rearrangement links TRBV4-3 to TRBJ2-7; the D gene is possibly TRBD2 (6 bases). The CDR3 has 15 amino acids. Germline values: CDR1 LGHNA, CDR2 YSLEER. Trimming pared 0 bases from V and 3 bases from J, leaving 12 bases between. The DNA for the CDR3 is TGCGCCAGCAGCCAAGATCTGGAGGGAGACTACGAGCAGTACTTC. Amino acids: CASSQDLEGDYEQYF.

This rearrangement joins TRBV11-1 to TRBJ2-1, with TRBD1 matching over 11 bases. This CDR3 region has 16 residues. Per the germline V gene, CDR1 is SGHAT and CDR2 is FQDESV (reference sequence). After removal of 2 bases from V and 7 bases from J, the junction contained 7 bases not matched to a gene. The CDR3 bases are TGTGCCAGCAGCTTACAGGGGACAGGGGGATGGAATGAGCAGTTCTTC. It specifies CASSLQGTGGWNEQFF.

As to this clone: Different DNA sequences within this sample yield the same CDR3. The chain combines TRBV18 with TRBJ2-7, with D perhaps TRBD1 (5 bases). CDR1 and CDR2 from the germline V gene are KGHSH and LQKENI. Trimming took off 3 bases at V and 3 bases at J, with 6 bases between the two ends. This CDR3 is 12 amino acids long. The CDR3 region is CASSPDSYEQYF. The CDR3 nucleotides are TGTGCCAGCTCACCCGACAGCTACGAGCAGTACTTC.

The chain has TRBV6-5 and TRBJ1-5, with a weak D call TRBD1 (5 bases). The CDR3 is made up of 13 amino acids. Trimming stripped 5 bases from V and 7 bases from J, with 12 bases between. CDR1 and CDR2 from the germline V gene are MNHEY and SVGAGI. In DNA, the CDR3 is TGTGCCAGCAGTGCGGGGGGAGGCCAGCCCCAGCATTTT. Amino acids: CASSAGGGQPQHF.

This clone showed up many times. The V call is TRBV7-9, the J call TRBJ2-1, with 10 positions matching TRBD2. The V and J ends lost 5 bases and 4 bases, in that order; junction bases with no gene match: 8. The CDR3 sequence is 16 residues long. Germline V gene sequence: CDR1 SEHNR, CDR2 FQNEAQ (reference sequence). The CDR3 nucleotides are TGTGCCAGCAGCCCACCGACTAGCGGGCCTTACAATGAGCAGTTCTTC. It codes for CASSPPTSGPYNEQFF.

The V and J genes are TRBV11-3 and TRBJ2-7, with D maybe TRBD2 (6 bases). CDR3 length equals 15 residues. V lost 0 bases, J lost 2 bases, and 11 bases lay in between. Per the germline V gene, CDR1 is SGHNT and CDR2 is YENEEA. CDR3 bases: TGTGCCAGCAGCTTAGATAGCGGAGCTACCTACGAGCAGTACTTC. Translation gives CASSLDSGATYEQYF.

Note on this clone: This same CDR3 is encoded by further DNA sequences in the sample. V usage is TRBV11-3 and J usage is TRBJ1-5; D ambiguous. The CDR3 has 13 amino acids. Germline V lookup: CDR1 SGHNT, CDR2 YENEEA. V lost 5 bases and J 2 bases, leaving 7 bases between the germline ends. CDR3 coding DNA: TGTGCCAGCAGCCCCGGGGGCAATCAGCCCCAGCATTTT. It specifies CASSPGGNQPQHF.

V gene TRBV6-5 combines with J gene TRBJ2-2; tentatively, D is TRBD2 (7 bases). The CDR3 sequence is 15 residues long. CDR1 is MNHEY and CDR2 is SVGAGI in the germline V gene. V lost 2 bases and J 5 bases, leaving 12 bases between the germline ends. CDR3 amino acids: CASSYEGGGTGELFF. For the CDR3, the DNA is TGTGCCAGCAGTTACGAAGGGGGAGGGACCGGGGAGCTGTTTTTT.

The chain is built from TRBV9 and TRBJ2-5; no reliable D call. V lost 4 bases and J lost 4, with 20 bases in between. This CDR3 has 16 residues. Per germline, CDR1 SGDLS and CDR2 YYNGEE. The CDR3 nucleotides read TGTGCCAGCAGCCCGCTAGAGTATCCGACCGGAGAGACCCAGTACTTC. Its protein is CASSPLEYPTGETQYF.

The chain carries TRBV27 and TRBJ2-1; D is possibly TRBD2 (5 bases). V lost 0 bases and J lost 7, with 7 bases in between. The CDR3 length is 13 residues. Germline CDR1 and CDR2: MNHEY and SMNVEV (reference sequence). CDR3 in amino acids: CASSLSSGNEQFF. In DNA form, the CDR3 reads TGTGCCAGCAGTTTATCTTCGGGGAATGAGCAGTTCTTC.

The chain joins TRBV6-1 to TRBJ1-4; TRBD1 matches 7 bases. The length of the CDR3 is 17 residues. Germline V CDR1 and CDR2: MNHNS, SASEGT. Trimming took 3 bases from V and 5 from J; bases not matched to a gene: 12. CDR3 loop: CASSEGQSERGNEKLFF. CDR3 bases: TGTGCCAGCAGTGAGGGACAGTCGGAAAGGGGGAATGAAAAACTGTTTTTT.

The chain uses TRBV12-5 and TRBJ2-7; TRBD1 matches at 8 bases. The V gene end was trimmed by 1 base and the J gene end by 9 bases; junction bases not matched to a gene: 2. The CDR3 extends over 12 amino acids. The germline gives CDR1 LGHNT, CDR2 FRNRAP. The CDR3 nucleotides read TGTGCTAGTGGTTTGGGAACAGGGGGGCAGTACTTC. Protein sequence: CASGLGTGGQYF.

The rearrangement uses TRBV6-4 and TRBJ1-2; no definite D call. The V gene lost 4 bases and the J gene lost 8 bases, with 14 bases spanning the gap. The CDR3 has 13 residues. Germline values: CDR1 MRHNA, CDR2 SNTAGT. This CDR3 is CASSGQWGGGYTF. CDR3 coding DNA: TGTGCCAGCAGTGGCCAGTGGGGAGGCGGCTACACCTTC.